Following are 3 T cell receptor beta chains from one sample sequenced in a study of OX40 agonist ivuxolimab in advanced cancers. Method: immunoSEQ multiplex PCR; TCRdb's copy keeps in-frame clones and lacks some. The sample yields tens of thousands of clones, about 89% seen once. Here the sequenced sample was CD4+ or CD8+ T cells sorted from blood, taken in a trial of the OX40 agonist ivuxolimab. These receptor sequences come from an adult with an advanced solid tumor such as melanoma, head and neck, liver or kidney cancer.

This chain connects TRBV15 to TRBJ2-3; no definite D call. CDR3 size: 18 residues. Per the germline V gene, CDR1 is LNHNV and CDR2 is YYDKDF (reference sequence). V lost 0 bases to trimming and J lost 1 base, with 17 bases between them. The CDR3 DNA reads TGTGCCACCAGCAGAGATAGTGAGCTAGAAATGGGCACAGATACGCAGTATTTT. It specifies CATSRDSELEMGTDTQYF.

The J gene is TRBJ2-1, the V gene TRBV5-1; the D is unclear. Trimming removed 2 bases from V and 0 bases from J, with 9 bases in between. Germline-derived CDR1 and CDR2 are SGHRS and YFSETQ. The CDR3 is made up of 15 amino acids. The CDR3 DNA reads TGCGCCAGCAGCTTAATGGCTAGCTCCTACAATGAGCAGTTCTTC. It specifies CASSLMASSYNEQFF.

V usage is TRBV7-6 and J usage is TRBJ2-3; TRBD2 matches 8 bases. V lost 6 bases, J lost 6 bases, and 8 bases stayed unmatched. CDR3 size: 14 residues. Germline-derived CDR1 and CDR2 are SGHVS and FNYEAQ. The CDR3 DNA follows: TGTGCCAGCAGTACCTACGGCGGGAGGGATACGCAGTATTTT. Translation: CASSTYGGRDTQYF.